Each of the 19 T cell receptor beta chains below was sequenced from the same sample in a study of shared clonotypes between healthy human individuals. Assay used: immunoSEQ multiplex PCR; TCRdb lists only in-frame clones, some missing. The table has 2 million to 3 million clones, approximately 93% seen once. Sequenced sample: naive CD4+ T cells from PBMCs. Subset of the sample: CD45RA+ positively selected. The source of these receptors is a man in his late teens or twenties in good health. Some clones in this sample may be carry-over from other donors' samples.

The rearrangement links TRBV15 to TRBJ1-4, with 7 bases fitting TRBD1. The germline V gene has CDR1 LNHNV and CDR2 YYDKDF (reference sequence). The CDR3 has 17 residues. Trimming at V came to 4 bases and at J to 3 bases, leaving 11 bases not matched to a gene. Written as DNA, the CDR3 is TGTGCCACCAGCACCAACCCCAACAGGGGTGCTAATGAAAAACTGTTTTTT. This encodes CATSTNPNRGANEKLFF.

The chain links TRBV4-3 to TRBJ2-4; TRBD1 matches 9 bases. The germline V gene encodes CDR1 LGHNA and CDR2 YSLEER. CDR3 length equals 13 residues. Unmatched junction bases numbered 2, after V lost 4 bases and J lost 7 bases. CDR3 nucleotides: TGCGCCAGCAGCCTAGGACAGGGGAACATTCAGTACTTC. Translating it yields CASSLGQGNIQYF.

This sequence joins TRBV18 and TRBJ1-3; D gene uncertain. V lost 1 base to trimming and J lost 4 bases, with 11 bases between them. CDR1 and CDR2 (germline): KGHSH, LQKENI. The CDR3 has 15 amino acids. In DNA, the CDR3 is TGTGCCAGCTCACCACGGTTGGCAGGAGGAAACACCATATATTTT. Encoded protein: CASSPRLAGGNTIYF.

This sequence joins TRBV9 and TRBJ2-7; TRBD2 might be the D (6 bases). With 0 bases removed from V and 3 bases from J, the gap between germline ends came to 13 bases. CDR1 and CDR2 from the germline V gene are SGDLS and YYNGEE. This CDR3 has 15 amino acids. Here the CDR3 DNA reads TGTGCCAGCAGCGTAGGGGAGGCTTTATACTACGAGCAGTACTTC. Amino acids: CASSVGEALYYEQYF. The whole variable domain, filled in from reference TRBV9 and TRBJ2-7, reads DSGVTQTPKHLITATGQRVTLRCSPRSGDLSVYWYQQSLDQGLQFLIQYYNGEERAKGNILERFSAQQFPDLHSELNLSSLELGDSALYFCASSVGEALYYEQYFGPGTRLTVT.

The chain couples TRBV30 to TRBJ1-2, with TRBD1 as a possible D gene (5 bases). CDR1 GTSNPN and CDR2 SVGIG come from the germline V gene (reference sequence). Trimming stripped 3 bases from V and 0 bases from J, with 23 bases between. The CDR3 is 18 residues long. CDR3 region: CAWRKRNGLRGANYGYTF. In nucleotides, the CDR3 is TGTGCCTGGAGGAAAAGAAACGGGCTGCGGGGGGCTAACTATGGCTACACCTTC.

This chain links TRBV5-1 with TRBJ2-2, with D uncertain. Germline V lookup: CDR1 SGHRS, CDR2 YFSETQ. With 2 bases removed from V and 4 bases from J, the gap between germline ends came to 24 bases. The CDR3 sequence is 19 residues long. CDR3 sequence reads: CASSLLAPSVSPTTGELFF. In DNA, the CDR3 is TGCGCCAGCAGCTTATTAGCCCCCTCCGTATCCCCGACCACCGGGGAGCTGTTTTTT. The full variable domain, completed using reference TRBV5-1 and TRBJ2-2, is KAGVTQTPRYLIKTRGQQVTLSCSPISGHRSVSWYQQTPGQGLQFLFEYFSETQRNKGNFPGRFSGRQFSNSRSEMNVSTLELGDSALYLCASSLLAPSVSPTTGELFFGEGSRLTVL.

This chain's CDR3 is CASSKTAVGLGEQFF. The CDR3 bases are TGTGCCAGCAGCAAAACGGCGGTGGGTTTGGGTGAGCAGTTCTTC. The J gene is TRBJ2-1, the V gene TRBV5-4; D remains ambiguous. With 4 bases removed from V and 9 bases from J, the gap between germline ends came to 20 bases. CDR1 is SGHNT, CDR2 YYREEE, per germline (reference sequence). The CDR3 has 15 residues.

The chain carries TRBV6-1 and TRBJ1-5, with TRBD1 identical over 8 bases. V trimming: 6 bases; J trimming: 3 bases; junction bases outside the gene matches: 4. Germline V gives CDR1 MNHNS, CDR2 SASEGT. CDR3 length: 14 amino acids. CDR3 region: CASSVGQDNQPQHF. The CDR3, as DNA: TGTGCCAGCAGCGTGGGACAGGACAATCAGCCCCAGCATTTT.

This clone has a single count. The chain couples TRBV5-1 to TRBJ2-5; 10 positions match TRBD2. CDR1 is SGHRS, CDR2 YFSETQ, per germline. CDR3 length: 16 residues. Trimming at V came to 2 bases and at J to 2 bases, leaving 6 bases not matched to a gene. The chain's CDR3 is CASSLGLAATQETQYF. The CDR3 DNA follows: TGCGCCAGCAGCTTAGGACTAGCGGCTACTCAAGAGACCCAGTACTTC.

The J gene is TRBJ2-2, the V gene TRBV5-1, with D unresolved. V shed 3 bases and J shed 2 bases, with 5 bases lying between them. This CDR3 comprises 13 residues. The germline gives CDR1 SGHRS, CDR2 YFSETQ. As DNA, the CDR3 is TGCGCCAGCAGCTCAAAAAACACCGGGGAGCTGTTTTTT. Translation gives CASSSKNTGELFF.

The V and J genes are TRBV5-1 and TRBJ2-2; the match to TRBD2 covers 7 bases. Germline assignment: CDR1 SGHRS and CDR2 YFSETQ. The CDR3 length is 17 residues. Losses at the gene ends were 4 bases for V and 2 bases for J; bases not matched to a gene: 11. CDR3 nucleotides: TGCGCCAGCAGCCCCGGTATAGCGGGCCTAAACACCGGGGAGCTGTTTTTT. This translates into CASSPGIAGLNTGELFF. The full variable domain, rest sourced from reference TRBV5-1 and TRBJ2-2, is KAGVTQTPRYLIKTRGQQVTLSCSPISGHRSVSWYQQTPGQGLQFLFEYFSETQRNKGNFPGRFSGRQFSNSRSEMNVSTLELGDSALYLCASSPGIAGLNTGELFFGEGSRLTVL.

The chain has TRBV6-1 and TRBJ1-1, with D tentatively TRBD1 (6 bases). The V and J ends lost 7 bases and 3 bases respectively, with 15 bases between them. The CDR3 is 14 residues long. Per the germline V gene, CDR1 is MNHNS and CDR2 is SASEGT. CDR3 sequence: CASTLQGWDTEAFF. The CDR3 nucleotides are TGTGCCAGCACCCTACAGGGATGGGACACTGAAGCTTTCTTT.

This chain connects TRBV4-3 to TRBJ2-1; D is undetermined. Germline loops: CDR1 LGHNA, CDR2 YSLEER. This CDR3 has 12 residues. V was shortened by 0 bases and J by 13 bases, with 10 bases between the two germline ends. This CDR3 reads CASSQDLGEQFF. CDR3 DNA: TGCGCCAGCAGCCAAGATCTGGGTGAACAGTTCTTC.

The J gene is TRBJ2-5, the V gene TRBV28; a possible D gene is TRBD1 (6 bases). Trimming stripped 1 base from V and 1 base from J, with 10 bases between. From germline, CDR1 is MDHEN and CDR2 SYDVKM. This CDR3 is 15 amino acids long. In nucleotides, the CDR3 is TGTGCCAGCAGTTTATTCTCAGGGGTCCAAGAGACCCAGTACTTC. Residues: CASSLFSGVQETQYF.

The chain uses TRBV5-1 and TRBJ2-7; 11 bases agree with TRBD2. There are 15 residues in the CDR3. Germline V gene lookup returns CDR1 SGHRS and CDR2 YFSETQ. V was clipped by 4 bases and J by 3 bases; unmatched bases: 6. CDR3 in DNA: TGCGCCAGCAGCCCTAGGACTAGCGGGCTCTACGAGCAGTACTTC. Translated, it gives CASSPRTSGLYEQYF.

The rearrangement uses TRBV5-6 and TRBJ1-2; possible D gene TRBD1, 5 bases. This CDR3 contains 15 residues. The germline CDR1 and CDR2 sequences are SGHDT and YYEEEE. V lost 5 bases and J 4 bases, leaving 18 bases between the germline ends. The CDR3 reads CASRSKRAGRYGYTF. CDR3 nucleotides: TGTGCCAGCAGGTCCAAGCGGGCAGGGCGCTATGGCTACACCTTC.

The chain employs TRBV7-9 and TRBJ2-7; D unresolved. This CDR3 contains 15 residues. Trimming left V 1 base short and J 5 bases short, with 15 bases between. Germline CDR1 and CDR2: SEHNR and FQNEAQ (reference sequence). The CDR3, as DNA: TGTGCCAGCAGCTTAGGGGCCCGGGTAGTTAACGAGCAGTACTTC. This translates into CASSLGARVVNEQYF.

Here the CDR3 DNA reads TGTGCCAGCAGCTTAAGGGATTTAGCGGGAGATTCCAATGAGCAGTTCTTC. It specifies CASSLRDLAGDSNEQFF. This chain uses TRBV7-8 with TRBJ2-1; 9 bases are a match to TRBD2. With V trimmed by 2 bases and J by 6 bases, 11 bases remained unmatched. Germline V gene sequence: CDR1 SGHVS, CDR2 FQNEAQ. The CDR3 is 17 residues long. Using reference TRBV7-8 and TRBJ2-1 for the parts outside the CDR3, the full variable domain is GAGVSQSPRYKVAKRGQDVALRCDPISGHVSLFWYQQALGQGPEFLTYFQNEAQLDKSGLPSDRFFAERPEGSVSTLKIQRTQQEDSAVYLCASSLRDLAGDSNEQFFGPGTRLTVL.

Remarks on this clone: The identical CDR3 is also encoded by other nucleotide sequences in the sample. This chain links TRBV7-2 with TRBJ1-2, with D maybe TRBD1 (6 bases). Germline CDR1 SGHTA, CDR2 FQGNSA. V dropped 5 bases and J dropped 5 bases, with 9 bases sitting between them. The CDR3 totals 12 residues. The CDR3 region has the DNA TGTGCCAGCAGCCCGCAGGGGTATGGCTACACCTTC. It encodes CASSPQGYGYTF.